In its sample, the clone carrying this T cell receptor (beta chain) was seen many times. What it binds is not known. TCRdb re-derived calls from the 5' RACE reads in MiXCR, one entry per CDR3 protein. The data contain roughly 380,000 distinct CDR3 sequences, roughly 31% of them singletons. The data originate from a study of identical twins' blood T cells. Overall study findings and caveats: Twins reportedly had markedly more similar V usage than unrelated donors, even among out-of-frame TCRbeta clonotypes.

This CDR3 region has 15 residues. Germline V gene sequence: CDR1 MNHEY, CDR2 SVGAGI. The ends were cut back, 5 bases at V and 3 bases at J, with 16 bases in the middle. All three twin pairs grew up together with likely shared infections and vaccines. This receptor was obtained from a woman between 18 and 55 years old in good health. Sequenced material: PBMCs. V gene TRBV6-5 combines with J gene TRBJ1-2; tentatively, D is TRBD1 (6 bases). CDR3 in DNA: TGTGCCAGCAGTACCAGGGGAGCCTCCTACTATGGCTACACCTTC. This encodes CASSTRGASYYGYTF.